What follows are 19 T cell receptor beta chains derived from one specimen sequenced in a study of T cells after yellow fever vaccination. TCRdb passed the 5' RACE reads through MiXCR, listing each CDR3 protein once. The sample shows some 160,000 distinct CDR3 sequences, 5.5% to 7.5% of them seen only once. The sequenced sample was CD4+ T cells sorted from PBMCs, obtained 4 to 5 days after the first yellow fever vaccination. These receptors were collected from a man younger than 35 who received the YFV17D yellow fever vaccine.

V usage is TRBV9 and J usage is TRBJ2-3; D uncertain. The CDR3 contains 14 residues. V gave up 0 bases and J gave up 4 bases, with 9 bases separating them. The germline CDR1 and CDR2 sequences are SGDLS and YYNGEE. The CDR3 nucleotides read TGTGCCAGCAGCGTAGACCTGGGGTCAGATACGCAGTATTTT. Translated, it gives CASSVDLGSDTQYF. The variable domain in full, completed from reference TRBV9 and TRBJ2-3, reads DSGVTQTPKHLITATGQRVTLRCSPRSGDLSVYWYQQSLDQGLQFLIQYYNGEERAKGNILERFSAQQFPDLHSELNLSSLELGDSALYFCASSVDLGSDTQYFGPGTRLTVL.

This clonotype occurred many times. For the CDR3, the DNA is TGTGCCAGCAGTTACGGGATTCTGGAGACCCAGTACTTC. Encoded protein: CASSYGILETQYF. This chain connects TRBV6-2 or TRBV6-3 to TRBJ2-5; D gene ambiguous. V lost 2 bases and J lost 5, with 9 bases in between. The germline V gene encodes CDR1 MNHEY and CDR2 SVGEGT. The CDR3 runs 13 residues.

This clonotype showed up many times. The gene calls are TRBV20-1 and TRBJ2-7; TRBD2 agrees at 7 bases. Germline lookup yields CDR1 DFQATT and CDR2 SNEGSKA (reference sequence). Losses at the gene ends were 1 base for V and 2 bases for J; bases not matched to a gene: 11. CDR3 size: 16 residues. In DNA, the CDR3 is TGCAGTGCTAGAGGCCCGTCGGGAGGAGGTCCCTACGAGCAGTACGTC. This translates into CSARGPSGGGPYEQYV.

This clonotype has a handful of counts. The chain carries TRBV7-9 and TRBJ2-1; D could derive from TRBD1 or TRBD2 (5 bases each). Germline CDR1 and CDR2: SEHNR and FQNEAQ (reference sequence). Trimming stripped 3 bases from V and 4 bases from J, with 10 bases between. The CDR3 is 14 residues long. The DNA of the CDR3 is TGTGCCAGCAGCTTCCGGGACGGTTACAATGAGCAGTTCTTC. This sequence encodes CASSFRDGYNEQFF.

V gene TRBV20-1 combines with J gene TRBJ1-5, with no clear D. Germline V gene sequence: CDR1 DFQATT, CDR2 SNEGSKA (reference sequence). V lost 1 base and J 7 bases, leaving 14 bases between the germline ends. The length of the CDR3 is 14 residues. The CDR3 DNA follows: TGCAGTGCTAGAGTGGGCAGTTCGGAACAGCCCCAGCATTTT. It yields the protein CSARVGSSEQPQHF.

This clonotype has just one count. This sequence may be a read error, since a much larger clone differs from it by one base. Lacking the conserved final phenylalanine or tryptophan, this CDR3 likely reflects a read error. CDR3 sequence: CASSLTFEQPQYY. DNA of the CDR3: TGTGCCAGCAGCTTAACGTTCGAGCAGCCGCAGTACTAC. The chain links TRBV7-3 to TRBJ2-7; no clear D. Looked up from germline, CDR1 is SGHTA and CDR2 is FQGTGA. The CDR3 spans 13 residues. The V and J ends lost 0 bases and 9 bases respectively, with 12 bases between them.

V usage is TRBV12-3 or TRBV12-4 and J usage is TRBJ2-5; D possibly corresponds to TRBD1 (6 bases). CDR3 length equals 13 residues. Trimming pared 8 bases from V and 5 bases from J, leaving 15 bases between. CDR3: CASGRDRLETQYF. DNA for the CDR3: TGTGCCAGCGGTAGAGACAGGCTGGAGACCCAGTACTTC.

The rearrangement uses TRBV3-1 and TRBJ1-2; D not resolved. CDR1 is LGHDT, CDR2 YNNKEL, per germline (reference sequence). V lost 11 bases and J lost 3, with 31 bases in between. CDR3 length equals 18 residues. This CDR3 reads CARYGGSPTRRRHYGYTF. Written as DNA, the CDR3 is TGTGCCCGCTACGGCGGCTCCCCTACACGGCGTCGGCACTATGGCTACACCTTC.

The sample holds many counts of this clonotype. The gene calls are TRBV11-1 and TRBJ1-5, with 7 bases that match TRBD1. The CDR3 is made up of 14 amino acids. Germline loops: CDR1 SGHAT, CDR2 FQDESV (reference sequence). Trimming removed 3 bases from V and 3 bases from J; junction bases left unmatched: 2. CDR3 loop: CASSLTGNNQPQHF. The DNA of the CDR3 is TGTGCCAGCAGCTTGACAGGGAACAATCAGCCCCAGCATTTT.

This clonotype was picked up a small number of times. In DNA form, the CDR3 reads TGCGCCAGCAGCTTGGGACAGACGAACACTGAAGCTTTCTTT. This encodes CASSLGQTNTEAFF. V and J are TRBV5-1 and TRBJ1-1; D is perhaps TRBD1 (5 bases). The V end lost 0 bases, the J end lost 1 base, and 7 bases lay between the germline ends. This CDR3 is 14 amino acids long. The germline V gene encodes CDR1 SGHRS and CDR2 YFSETQ.

This chain uses TRBV12-3 or TRBV12-4 with TRBJ1-4; the D gene is possibly TRBD1 (6 bases). Trimming stripped 7 bases from V and 1 base from J, with 13 bases between. This CDR3 comprises 15 residues. CDR3 nucleotide sequence: TGTGCCAGCATCCTAGAGGGGGGAACTAATGAAAAACTGTTTTTT. It translates to CASILEGGTNEKLFF.

This clonotype occurred a few times. The V and J genes are TRBV20-1 and TRBJ2-1, with TRBD2 as a possible D gene (6 bases). Trimming took 4 bases from V and 7 from J, leaving 23 bases between them. Germline V gives CDR1 DFQATT, CDR2 SNEGSKA (reference sequence). The CDR3 covers 16 residues. The CDR3 sequence: CSATPSGVGPRNEQFF. DNA of the CDR3: TGCAGTGCTACCCCTTCGGGGGTAGGGCCCCGGAATGAGCAGTTCTTC.

The rearrangement uses TRBV7-2 and TRBJ2-7, with 12 bases lining up with TRBD2. The germline CDR1 and CDR2 sequences are SGHTA and FQGNSA. This CDR3 region has 15 residues. J gave up 3 bases and V 5 bases, and 5 bases lay outside the gene matches. CDR3 bases: TGTGCCAGCAGCACCCAGGGACTAGCGGGCTACGAGCAGTACTTC. Residues: CASSTQGLAGYEQYF.

This chain connects TRBV28 to TRBJ1-1; no clear D. The germline gives CDR1 MDHEN, CDR2 SYDVKM. V lost 7 bases and J 4 bases, leaving 10 bases between the germline ends. The CDR3 extends over 12 amino acids. In DNA form, the CDR3 reads TGTGCCAGCACCCTAAGCGGCACTGAAGCTTTCTTT. The encoded protein is CASTLSGTEAFF.

This clonotype was observed many times. The chain joins TRBV11-2 to TRBJ2-2; a weak D match, TRBD1 (6 bases). V gave up 6 bases and J gave up 9 bases, with 23 bases separating them. This CDR3 has 16 residues. Germline V gives CDR1 SGHAT, CDR2 FQNNGV. This CDR3 reads CASRSFGQRRVRELFF. The CDR3 DNA sequence: TGTGCCAGCAGATCTTTCGGACAGCGACGGGTCCGGGAGCTGTTTTTT.

The sample holds a few counts of this clonotype. V is TRBV7-8 and J is TRBJ2-1; the match to TRBD2 covers 8 bases. Per the germline V gene, CDR1 is SGHVS and CDR2 is FQNEAQ. V shed 5 bases, J shed 5 bases, and the junction held 11 bases outside the gene matches. The CDR3 has 16 amino acids. CDR3 region: CASSPVRGGRNNEQFF. DNA for the CDR3: TGTGCCAGCAGCCCCGTTCGGGGGGGGCGAAACAATGAGCAGTTCTTC. Together with reference TRBV7-8 and TRBJ2-1, the CDR3 gives the full variable domain: GAGVSQSPRYKVAKRGQDVALRCDPISGHVSLFWYQQALGQGPEFLTYFQNEAQLDKSGLPSDRFFAERPEGSVSTLKIQRTQQEDSAVYLCASSPVRGGRNNEQFFGPGTRLTVL.

The V call is TRBV20-1, the J call TRBJ1-4, with 8 bases aligning to TRBD1. The CDR3 runs 13 residues. Germline V lookup: CDR1 DFQATT, CDR2 SNEGSKA (reference sequence). J gave up 2 bases and V 5 bases, and 1 base lay outside the gene matches. The CDR3 is CSAGQGTNEKLFF. The CDR3 DNA reads TGCAGTGCTGGACAGGGTACTAATGAAAAACTGTTTTTT.

This clonotype was counted ten times or more. The chain employs TRBV7-8 and TRBJ1-1; no definite D call. V was trimmed by 2 bases and J by 7 bases, leaving 17 bases between them. This CDR3 has 15 residues. The germline gives CDR1 SGHVS, CDR2 FQNEAQ. CDR3 nucleotide sequence: TGTGCCAGCAGCTTAATGTGGCCCCTGGGAGGTGAAGCTTTCTTT. Translation: CASSLMWPLGGEAFF.

This chain links TRBV2 with TRBJ2-3; D unresolved. V gave up 2 bases and J gave up 2 bases, with 11 bases separating them. The CDR3 covers 15 residues. Germline values: CDR1 SNHLY, CDR2 FYNNEI. CDR3 sequence: CASSEILALTDTQYF. CDR3 sequence (DNA): TGTGCCAGCAGTGAAATATTAGCCCTCACAGATACGCAGTATTTT.